This section outlines one TCR beta chain sequence together with its context. The sample comes from a study of OX40 agonist ivuxolimab in advanced cancers. V dropped 1 base and J dropped 0; count of bases not matched to a gene: 4. Germline assignment: CDR1 SGHAT and CDR2 FQNNGV. The CDR3 consists of 16 residues. Profiling relied on immunoSEQ multiplex PCR, and the TCRdb table lists in-frame clones only, not all of them. Here the sample spans around 77,000 clones, 85% being singletons. The sequence came from an adult with an advanced solid tumor such as melanoma, head and neck, liver or kidney cancer. The sequenced sample was CD4+ or CD8+ T cells sorted from blood, obtained in a trial of the OX40 agonist ivuxolimab. V and J are TRBV11-2 and TRBJ2-7; 9 bases are a match to TRBD1. The CDR3 loop reads CASSLGRTGVSYEQYF. The CDR3, as DNA: TGTGCCAGCAGCTTAGGTAGGACAGGGGTCTCCTACGAGCAGTACTTC.